This TCR beta chain was sequenced in a study of T cell responses to AZD1222 COVID-19 vaccine. This clone was counted a single time. Antigen unknown. Notes on the study in general: Seropositivity was recorded at baseline in only 6 or 7 AZD1222 recipients.

Method: immunoSEQ multiplex PCR; TCRdb's copy keeps in-frame clones and lacks some. This table holds approximately 150,000 clones, less than 95% found once. With V trimmed by 0 bases and J by 6 bases, 6 bases remained unmatched. From germline, CDR1 is ENHRY and CDR2 SYGVKD. The CDR3 loop spans 16 amino acids. This TCR came from an adult in good health. The sequencing here drew on peripheral blood, taken on day 0 of AZD1222 vaccination. V usage is TRBV10-3 and J usage is TRBJ2-1, with TRBD2 matching 9 bases. The CDR3 reads CAISESTLAGPNEQFF. The CDR3 bases are TGTGCCATCAGTGAGTCGACTCTAGCGGGGCCCAATGAGCAGTTCTTC.